This T cell receptor beta chain was sequenced for a study of blood T cell repertoires in COVID-19. V was pared by 4 bases and J by 2 bases, with 5 bases of the junction left unmatched. The CDR3 consists of 16 residues. Germline V gene lookup returns CDR1 SGHRS and CDR2 YFSETQ. The repertoire was sequenced with immunoSEQ multiplex PCR; TCRdb's copy has only in-frame clones and lacks some. The sample has roughly 250,000 clones, under 85% seen once. V gene TRBV5-1 combines with J gene TRBJ2-1, with TRBD2 matching over 11 bases. The sequence derives from a human donor with COVID-19, enrolled during active disease. The donor label of this sample is uncertain. The material sequenced was peripheral blood. CDR3 bases: TGCGCCAGCAGCCTTAATAGCGGGGGGGCCTACAATGAGCAGTTCTTC. Its protein product is CASSLNSGGAYNEQFF.